This entry concerns a single TCR beta chain. Its specificity is unknown. This sample was included in a study of human T cells and chemical hapten exposure. Whole-study findings and limits: Donors' alopecia may make their immune response differ from healthy people's.

TCRdb ran MiXCR on the RACE reads and lists one entry per CDR3 protein. The table records 65,000 to 85,000 distinct CDR3 sequences, approximately 12% of them present only once. Germline loops: CDR1 DFQATT, CDR2 SNEGSKA (reference sequence). The CDR3 is 15 residues long. Trimming at V came to 1 base and at J to 5 bases, leaving 5 bases not matched to a gene. Indicated time point: patch test 1, 2 weeks after DPC sensitization. Sample treatment: therapeutic diphenylcyclopropenone sensitization with weekly scalp DPC. The V gene is TRBV20-1, the J gene TRBJ1-2; TRBD1 matches 12 bases. Sequencing used whole blood, obtained in connection with sensitization to the hapten diphenylcyclopropenone (DPC). The receptor was isolated from a woman in her sixties or seventies with alopecia areata. Some clones in this sample may be carry-over from other donors' samples. DNA of the CDR3: TGCAGTGCTAGAGGAGGGACAGGGGGCGCGTATGGCTACACCTTC. Its protein product is CSARGGTGGAYGYTF.